This T cell receptor (beta chain) came from a study of T cell responses to AZD1222 COVID-19 vaccine. Trimming removed 2 bases from V and 3 bases from J, with 12 bases in between. The CDR3 loop spans 15 amino acids. Germline lookup yields CDR1 SEHNR and CDR2 FQNEAQ (reference sequence). TCRdb's copy holds only in-frame clones and misses some; the assay was immunoSEQ multiplex PCR. The sample shows roughly 100,000 clones, around nine tenths of them seen only once. V and J are TRBV7-9 and TRBJ2-3; perhaps TRBD1 as D (5 bases). This clonotype was sampled from an adult in good health. The specimen comprised peripheral blood, sampled on day 0 of AZD1222 vaccination. DNA of the CDR3: TGTGCCAGCAGCTTACAGGGCAAGGGTACAGATACGCAGTATTTT. Its translation: CASSLQGKGTDTQYF.